Each of the 30 T cell receptor beta chains below was sequenced from the same sample in a study of T cell repertoires in cytomegalovirus infection. TCRdb passed the reads through MiXCR, listing each CDR3 protein once. Here the sample spans 650,000 to 900,000 distinct CDR3 sequences, over 25% being singletons. Antigens of these TCRs are unknown. Sequenced material: cultured CD8+ T cells from PBMCs, taken from culture after CMV antigen stimulation. All receptors derive from a human donor in good health (CMV status not recorded). Some clones in this sample may be carry-over from other donors' samples.

Ten or more counts support this clonotype. The chain uses TRBV12-3 or TRBV12-4 and TRBJ2-3, with D tentatively TRBD1 or TRBD2 (5 bases each). The CDR3 loop spans 15 amino acids. V was pared by 8 bases and J by 6 bases, with 21 bases between. The CDR3 DNA is TGTGCCAGCTTACCCCCGGGACCCCCGCCGGATACGCAGTATTTT. Amino acids: CASLPPGPPPDTQYF.

DNA of the CDR3: TGTGCCAGCAGTCACCCCGGGACAGGGGTTTATGGCTACACCTTC. The encoded protein is CASSHPGTGVYGYTF. The chain has TRBV2 and TRBJ1-2, with TRBD1 matching over 10 bases. V was clipped by 5 bases and J by 5 bases; unmatched bases: 8. Per the germline V gene, CDR1 is SNHLY and CDR2 is FYNNEI. The CDR3 covers 15 residues.

There are many counts of this clonotype. The rearrangement uses TRBV7-2 and TRBJ2-6, with TRBD2 matching 8 bases. With 5 bases clipped from V and 0 bases from J, the junction kept 9 bases outside the gene matches. Germline lookup yields CDR1 SGHTA and CDR2 FQGNSA. CDR3 length equals 18 residues. CDR3 bases: TGTGCCAGCAGCCCGGGGAGCGGGGGCCCCTCTGGGGCCAACGTCCTGACTTTC. Translating it yields CASSPGSGGPSGANVLTF. Complete variable domain (other parts from reference TRBV7-2 and TRBJ2-6): GAGVSQSPSNKVTEKGKDVELRCDPISGHTALYWYRQSLGQGLEFLIYFQGNSAPDKSGLPSDRFSAERTGGSVSTLTIQRTQQEDSAVYLCASSPGSGGPSGANVLTFGAGSRLTVL.

The chain is built from TRBV20-1 and TRBJ1-1; weak D call: TRBD1 (5 bases). The germline V gene has CDR1 DFQATT and CDR2 SNEGSKA (reference sequence). This CDR3 is built from 14 residues. V lost 5 bases, J lost 0 bases, and 13 bases lay in between. CDR3 protein: CSARGLLMNTEAFF. The CDR3 coding sequence is TGCAGTGCTCGGGGCCTTCTAATGAACACTGAAGCTTTCTTT.

The chain uses TRBV4-1 and TRBJ2-5; possible D gene TRBD1, 5 bases. Trimming stripped 1 base from V and 5 bases from J, with 14 bases between. Germline V CDR1 and CDR2: MGHRA, YSYEKL. CDR3 length equals 15 residues. For the CDR3, the DNA is TGCGCCAGCAGCCAAGTGGGCAGGGTTCTGGAGACCCAGTACTTC. This encodes CASSQVGRVLETQYF.

This clonotype was seen many times. The rearrangement joins TRBV12-5 to TRBJ1-3; 7 positions agree with TRBD1. Germline V gene sequence: CDR1 LGHNT, CDR2 FRNRAP. Trimming cost V 3 bases and J 0 bases; bases outside gene matches: 14. The CDR3 totals 19 residues. The DNA of the CDR3 is TGTGCTAGTGGTTTCATTTTGGAGCGAGACAGGGACTCTGGAAACACCATATATTTT. Translating it yields CASGFILERDRDSGNTIYF.

V usage is TRBV20-1 and J usage is TRBJ2-3, with 9 bases fitting TRBD2. The J segment lost 2 bases and the V segment lost 3 bases, leaving 3 bases of the junction unmatched. Per the germline V gene, CDR1 is DFQATT and CDR2 is SNEGSKA (reference sequence). This CDR3 has 14 residues. Written as DNA, the CDR3 is TGCAGTGCTAGCGCGGGGGGGGCCACAGATACGCAGTATTTT. Its protein product is CSASAGGATDTQYF.

As to this clonotype: At one of its ends the junction is not consistent with the germline gene, which may arise from a read error. The V gene is TRBV7-2, the J gene TRBJ2-3; D is possibly TRBD2 (6 bases). The CDR3 has 15 residues. In germline, CDR1 is SGHTA, CDR2 FQGNSA. CDR3 sequence reads: CASSPGESSTDTHYF. The CDR3, as DNA: TGTGCCAGCAGCCCGGGGGAGTCTAGCACAGATACGCACTATTTT.

In the case of this clonotype: Since a much larger clone is just one base distant, this may be a read error. The chain recombines TRBV7-2 with TRBJ2-5; the D gene could be TRBD1 or TRBD2 (6 bases each). Between the trimmed V and J ends, which lost 1 base and 5 bases, there was a span of 20 bases. Germline assignment: CDR1 SGHTA and CDR2 FQGNSA. This CDR3 contains 17 residues. CDR3 sequence reads: CTSSLEWGALRRETQYF. CDR3 DNA sequence: TGTACCAGCAGCTTAGAGTGGGGGGCCCTCCGAAGGGAGACCCAGTACTTC.

This CDR3 is CASSQNLRTDEAFF. CDR3 in DNA: TGTGCCAGCAGCCAAAACTTGCGGACAGATGAAGCTTTCTTT. The rearrangement uses TRBV3-1 and TRBJ1-1, with a tentative D call TRBD1 (6 bases). The germline gives CDR1 LGHDT, CDR2 YNNKEL (reference sequence). V dropped 2 bases and J dropped 7 bases, with 14 bases sitting between them. The CDR3 contains 14 residues.

V is TRBV20-1 and J is TRBJ2-3, with D possibly TRBD2 on 6 matching bases. The V and J ends lost 3 bases and 3 bases respectively, with 16 bases between them. The CDR3 is made up of 15 amino acids. Germline lookup yields CDR1 DFQATT and CDR2 SNEGSKA (reference sequence). The DNA of the CDR3 is TGCAGTGCTAGCCTCTCCGGGACTGGGACAGATACGCAGTATTTT. Its protein is CSASLSGTGTDTQYF.

The table lists this clonotype with a few counts. CDR3 nucleotide sequence: TGTGCCAGCAGCCCCCCAGAGGGATTCTATGGCTACACCTTC. As protein: CASSPPEGFYGYTF. The chain joins TRBV13 to TRBJ1-2; D is undetermined. Trimming stripped 5 bases from V and 4 bases from J, with 14 bases between. In germline, CDR1 is PRHDT, CDR2 FYEKMQ (reference sequence). The CDR3 is 14 amino acids.

This clonotype was counted only a few times. The J gene is TRBJ2-3, the V gene TRBV6-5; D remains unclear. Germline-derived CDR1 and CDR2 are MNHEY and SVGAGI. Trimming took 0 bases from V and 3 from J, leaving 4 bases between them. CDR3 length equals 13 residues. This chain's CDR3 is CASSYSQTDTQYF. For the CDR3, the DNA is TGTGCCAGCAGTTACTCCCAAACAGATACGCAGTATTTT.

This clonotype was detected many times. This chain joins TRBV7-2 and TRBJ2-7; 9 bases match TRBD1. There are 16 residues in the CDR3. Germline assignment: CDR1 SGHTA and CDR2 FQGNSA. J gave up 3 bases and V 4 bases, and 10 bases lay outside the gene matches. The CDR3 DNA reads TGTGCCAGCAGCTCAACCACCGGGACAGGGAACTACGAGCAGTACTTC. It translates to CASSSTTGTGNYEQYF.

This clonotype was observed a handful of times. This rearrangement joins TRBV7-9 to TRBJ1-5, with D hard to call. Germline CDR1 reads SEHNR; CDR2 reads FQNEAQ (reference sequence). With 5 bases removed from V and 3 bases from J, the gap between germline ends came to 11 bases. The CDR3 is 14 amino acids. In DNA, the CDR3 is TGTGCCAGCAGCGTTGACGGCACCAATCAGCCCCAGCATTTT. Its protein product is CASSVDGTNQPQHF.

V and J are TRBV29-1 and TRBJ1-3, with D uncertain. Trimming pared 1 base from V and 2 bases from J, leaving 12 bases between. This CDR3 has 15 amino acids. Germline CDR1 is SQVTM and CDR2 is ANQGSEA. CDR3 nucleotides: TGCAGCGTTGAAGCGCGGCTTGCTACTGGAAACACCATATATTTT. It is translated as CSVEARLATGNTIYF.

This clonotype was detected ten times or more. The chain joins TRBV7-6 to TRBJ2-5; D call uncertain. Trimming stripped 2 bases from V and 2 bases from J, with 6 bases between. CDR1 and CDR2 from the germline V gene are SGHVS and FNYEAQ. The CDR3 has 13 residues. The CDR3 DNA reads as TGTGCCAGCAGCTTATATCGTCAAGAGACCCAGTACTTC. Protein sequence: CASSLYRQETQYF.

Only a few counts were recorded for this clonotype. This chain uses TRBV18 with TRBJ2-5; D call uncertain. The CDR3 runs to 17 residues. The V end lost 3 bases, the J end lost 1 base, and 18 bases lay between the germline ends. The germline V gene encodes CDR1 KGHSH and CDR2 LQKENI. CDR3 DNA: TGTGCCAGCTCACCGCCGTACTCCCAAGATACCCAAGAGACCCAGTACTTC. Translation gives CASSPPYSQDTQETQYF.

The chain combines TRBV2 with TRBJ2-7; D remains ambiguous. Deletions cut 2 bases from V and 5 bases from J, with 7 bases between. The germline V gene encodes CDR1 SNHLY and CDR2 FYNNEI. This CDR3 region has 12 residues. The CDR3 DNA sequence: TGTGCCAGCAGTGAATCGGGCCACGAGCAGTACTTC. Its translation: CASSESGHEQYF.

This clonotype appeared a few times. The V call is TRBV25-1, the J call TRBJ1-2; the D is unclear. The V end was cut by 1 base, the J end by 4 bases, with 16 bases between. Per germline, CDR1 MGHDK and CDR2 SYGVNS. This CDR3 comprises 16 residues. This CDR3 reads CASSEFFPQTSYGYTF. In DNA form, the CDR3 reads TGTGCCAGCAGTGAATTTTTCCCCCAGACTTCCTATGGCTACACCTTC.

Worth noting for this clonotype: An end of the junction differs from the germline gene, which may be a read error. The gene calls are TRBV7-9 and TRBJ2-1, with D maybe TRBD1 (6 bases). The length of the CDR3 is 14 residues. CDR1 is SEHNR, CDR2 FQNEAQ, per germline (reference sequence). The CDR3 protein is CASSPQGINNEQFF. The CDR3 coding sequence is TGTGCTAGCAGCCCGCAGGGGATCAACAATGAGCAGTTCTTC.

This clonotype was observed many times. The chain employs TRBV7-6 and TRBJ2-4; D might be TRBD1 or TRBD2, each matching 5 bases. This CDR3 is built from 16 residues. CDR1 is SGHVS, CDR2 FNYEAQ, per germline. Trimming stripped 1 base from V and 0 bases from J, with 10 bases between. The CDR3 bases are TGTGCCAGCAGCTTAGGAACAGGACTAGCCAAAAACATTCAGTACTTC. As protein: CASSLGTGLAKNIQYF.

This clonotype showed up just once. The chain couples TRBV19 to TRBJ1-5, with TRBD1 as a possible D gene (5 bases). The V end lost 4 bases, the J end lost 0 bases, and 22 bases lay between the germline ends. There are 19 residues in the CDR3. Germline V gene sequence: CDR1 LNHDA, CDR2 SQIVND (reference sequence). The CDR3 region is CASSSGTLFLLNSNQPQHF. The DNA of the CDR3 is TGTGCCAGTAGTAGTGGGACCCTATTCCTCCTTAATAGCAATCAGCCCCAGCATTTT.

The gene calls are TRBV29-1 and TRBJ2-1, with unresolved D. The ends were cut back, 7 bases at V and 0 bases at J, with 13 bases in the middle. The CDR3 loop spans 14 amino acids. The germline gives CDR1 SQVTM, CDR2 ANQGSEA. The DNA for the CDR3 is TGCAGCGCCAAAAGAAGCAGCTCCTACAATGAGCAGTTCTTC. Protein: CSAKRSSSYNEQFF.

The J gene is TRBJ2-1, the V gene TRBV15, with 9 positions matching TRBD2. The CDR3 runs to 13 residues. Germline V gene lookup returns CDR1 LNHNV and CDR2 YYDKDF (reference sequence). CDR3 in amino acids: CVIIAGDYNEQFF. CDR3 DNA: TGTGTCATTATAGCGGGGGACTACAATGAGCAGTTCTTC. Full variable domain (remainder filled in from reference TRBV15 and TRBJ2-1): DAMVIQNPRYQVTQFGKPVTLSCSQTLNHNVMYWYQQKSSQAPKLLFHYYDKDFNNEADTPDNFQSRRPNTSFCFLDIRSPGLGDTAMYLCVIIAGDYNEQFFGPGTRLTVL.

This clonotype occurred a few times. This chain joins TRBV6-2 or TRBV6-3 and TRBJ2-2; the D gene is possibly TRBD1 (6 bases). This CDR3 region has 16 residues. Trimming removed 4 bases from V and 0 bases from J, with 12 bases in between. The germline CDR1 and CDR2 sequences are MNHEY and SVGEGT. CDR3 DNA sequence: TGTGCCAGCAGTTTATGGCACAGGGCGAACACCGGGGAGCTGTTTTTT. As protein: CASSLWHRANTGELFF.

This clonotype was counted between two and nine times. The chain has TRBV6-5 and TRBJ1-1; TRBD1 aligns across 7 bases. V was clipped by 4 bases and J by 7 bases; unmatched bases: 15. In germline, CDR1 is MNHEY, CDR2 SVGAGI. The CDR3 sequence is 16 residues long. The CDR3 here is CASSFPRTGGLFEAFF. DNA for the CDR3: TGTGCCAGCAGTTTTCCAAGGACAGGCGGCCTATTTGAAGCTTTCTTT.

The chain carries TRBV27 and TRBJ2-1, with TRBD2 matching over 9 bases. The CDR3 is made up of 15 amino acids. Germline lookup yields CDR1 MNHEY and CDR2 SMNVEV (reference sequence). Trimming at V came to 5 bases and at J to 6 bases, leaving 8 bases not matched to a gene. The CDR3 bases are TGTGCCAGCAGTCGGTCCGCGGGGGGGTTCAATGAGCAGTTCTTC. This gives the protein CASSRSAGGFNEQFF.

This clonotype occurred a few times. The rearrangement uses TRBV5-4 and TRBJ1-2; maybe TRBD1 (6 bases). V dropped 7 bases and J dropped 3 bases, with 16 bases sitting between them. Germline-derived CDR1 and CDR2 are SGHNT and YYREEE (reference sequence). The CDR3 runs 14 residues. The CDR3 loop reads CASSGGTSYYGYTF. The CDR3 DNA is TGTGCCAGCTCGGGAGGGACATCGTACTATGGCTACACCTTC.

This clonotype came up once. V is TRBV9 and J is TRBJ2-7; the D is unclear. The CDR3 has 13 residues. CDR1 and CDR2 from the germline V gene are SGDLS and YYNGEE. Trimming took off 4 bases at V and 6 bases at J, with 14 bases between the two ends. CDR3 in amino acids: CASSIAEETEQYF. Written as DNA, the CDR3 is TGTGCCAGCAGCATAGCTGAGGAGACCGAGCAGTACTTC.